This T cell receptor (beta chain) stems from a study of blood T cells in healthy people across ages. Concerning this clonotype itself: Its antigen is unidentified.

Findings and limits, study-wide: Higher diversity and more naive CD4+ cells were features of long-lived donors, compared to aged donors.

Combining a sample-barcoded 5' primer with a J-beta primer mix, a second PCR ran for about 7 to 11 cycles. All samples yielded 3 million or more CDR3-containing paired-end reads. TCRdb analysed the 5' RACE reads with MiXCR anew, one entry per CDR3 protein. This table has hundreds of thousands of distinct CDR3 sequences, around 43% appearing once. Sequencing was done on a sample of blood. This receptor was identified in a man aged 55-75 years in good health.

The CDR3 spells CASSYDPSNQPQHF. In DNA, the CDR3 is TGTGCCAGCAGTTACGACCCTAGCAATCAGCCCCAGCATTTT. The V and J genes are TRBV6-2 or TRBV6-3 and TRBJ1-5; D is uncertain. Germline loops: CDR1 MNHEY, CDR2 SVGEGT. Trimming took 2 bases from V and 0 from J, leaving 5 bases between them. The CDR3 has 14 residues.